The 20 T cell receptor beta chains below come from one sample, sequenced in a study of radiation and T cells in renal cell carcinoma. Here immunoSEQ multiplex PCR was the method, and the copy in TCRdb shows in-frame clones only, minus some. The sample has more than 10,000 clones; 50% to 65% are singletons. The treatment was: treatment-naive control, cytoreductive nephrectomy. Specimen: tumor tissue, collected from a patient whose treatment was nephrectomy without radiotherapy. All receptors derive from a man between 35 and 55 years old with renal cell carcinoma.

The V gene is TRBV5-1, the J gene TRBJ1-5; D call uncertain. CDR1 is SGHRS and CDR2 is YFSETQ in the germline V gene. Between the trimmed V and J ends, which lost 1 base and 6 bases, there was a span of 11 bases. CDR3 size: 14 residues. The CDR3 DNA is TGCGCCAGCAGCTTGAAGGTGGGAGGTCAGCCCCAGCATTTT. This codes for CASSLKVGGQPQHF.

This clone was counted a single time. V gene TRBV30 combines with J gene TRBJ2-3, with 8 nucleotides matching TRBD2. The CDR3 has 13 residues. Germline V gene data show CDR1 as GTSNPN and CDR2 as SVGIG (reference sequence). With V trimmed by 2 bases and J by 6 bases, 4 bases remained unmatched. This chain's CDR3 is CAWSPRGVDTQYF. The CDR3 nucleotides are TGTGCCTGGAGTCCGCGGGGGGTGGATACGCAGTATTTT. The variable domain in full, with the rest retrieved from reference TRBV30 and TRBJ2-3, is SQTIHQWPATLVQPVGSPLSLECTVEGTSNPNLYWYRQAAGRGLQLLFYSVGIGQISSEVPQNLSASRPQDRQFILSSKKLLLSDSGFYLCAWSPRGVDTQYFGPGTRLTVL.

In its sample, this clone was seen a few times. V usage is TRBV2 and J usage is TRBJ2-5; D remains ambiguous. Trimming removed 7 bases at V and 2 bases at J, with 5 bases between. The germline V gene has CDR1 SNHLY and CDR2 FYNNEI. The CDR3 is 11 amino acids. The CDR3 DNA sequence: TGTGCCAGCAAAGTACAAGAGACCCAGTACTTC. This codes for CASKVQETQYF.

The chain carries TRBV11-3 and TRBJ2-1; D is perhaps TRBD1 (6 bases). Germline loops: CDR1 SGHNT, CDR2 YENEEA. The CDR3 is 15 amino acids. Trimming removed 1 base from V and 5 bases from J, with 12 bases in between. This chain's CDR3 is CASSLGRSGDNEQFF. The CDR3 DNA is TGTGCCAGCAGCTTAGGGCGTTCAGGGGACAATGAGCAGTTCTTC.

V usage is TRBV19 and J usage is TRBJ2-7; tentatively, D is TRBD2 (6 bases). V shed 6 bases and J shed 2 bases, with 17 bases lying between them. The V gene's germline CDR1 is LNHDA and CDR2 SQIVND (reference sequence). The CDR3 sequence is 15 residues long. The DNA for the CDR3 is TGTGCCAGTAGGATGCGGGGAAGGGAAGCCTACGAGCAGTACTTC. This translates into CASRMRGREAYEQYF.

V usage is TRBV5-6 and J usage is TRBJ2-3, with D tentatively TRBD2 (6 bases). The V end lost 1 base, the J end lost 8 bases, and 17 bases lay between the germline ends. Looked up from germline, CDR1 is SGHDT and CDR2 is YYEEEE. This CDR3 region has 15 residues. CDR3 sequence: CASSLPDTSFGTQYF. CDR3 coding DNA: TGTGCCAGCAGCTTGCCAGATACTAGCTTCGGTACGCAGTATTTT.

V and J are TRBV6-6 and TRBJ1-4, with 7 positions matching TRBD1. The CDR3 extends over 15 amino acids. V trimming: 6 bases; J trimming: 2 bases; junction bases outside the gene matches: 6. Germline assignment: CDR1 MNHNY and CDR2 SVGAGI (reference sequence). This CDR3 is CASRETGSTNEKLFF. For the CDR3, the DNA is TGTGCCAGCAGAGAGACAGGGTCGACTAATGAAAAACTGTTTTTT.

DNA for the CDR3: TGTGCCAGCAGAAAGAGACAGGGAATCGGAGAAAAACTGTTTTTT. Residues: CASRKRQGIGEKLFF. The J gene is TRBJ1-4, the V gene TRBV7-6; 7 bases line up with TRBD1. J lost 8 bases, V lost 6 bases, and 12 bases had no gene match. The CDR3 is 15 amino acids. Germline V gene data show CDR1 as SGHVS and CDR2 as FNYEAQ. The full variable domain, completed using reference TRBV7-6 and TRBJ1-4, is GAGVSQSPRYKVTKRGQDVALRCDPISGHVSLYWYRQALGQGPEFLTYFNYEAQQDKSGLPNDRFSAERPEGSISTLTIQRTEQRDSAMYRCASRKRQGIGEKLFFGSGTQLSVL.

This rearrangement joins TRBV5-4 to TRBJ2-3; 11 bases agree with TRBD2. The germline V gene has CDR1 SGHNT and CDR2 YYREEE (reference sequence). The CDR3 sequence is 15 residues long. Germline trimming cut 0 bases from V and 3 bases from J; bases unmatched to any gene: 0. CDR3 DNA: TGTGCCAGCAGCTTGGGGACTAGCGGGACAGATACGCAGTATTTT. Translation gives CASSLGTSGTDTQYF.

The V and J genes are TRBV30 and TRBJ1-1, with D possibly TRBD1 on 5 matching bases. V was pared by 7 bases and J by 5 bases, with 14 bases between. The length of the CDR3 is 12 residues. CDR1 is GTSNPN, CDR2 SVGIG, per germline (reference sequence). The CDR3: CASGRYSTEAFF. The CDR3 nucleotides read TGTGCCTCGGGACGATATAGTACTGAAGCTTTCTTT.

The chain is built from TRBV19 and TRBJ1-2, with TRBD1 matching over 7 bases. V lost 4 bases and J lost 4; bases outside the gene matches: 9. Germline V gives CDR1 LNHDA, CDR2 SQIVND (reference sequence). The CDR3 contains 15 residues. The chain's CDR3 is CASSTRKSGGYGYTF. The DNA for the CDR3 is TGTGCCAGTAGTACACGAAAATCAGGGGGCTATGGCTACACCTTC.

This chain uses TRBV15 with TRBJ2-3, with D perhaps TRBD2 (5 bases). Trimming shortened V by 4 bases and J by 0 bases, and 8 bases separated the two germline ends. The CDR3 is 14 residues long. Germline-derived CDR1 and CDR2 are LNHNV and YYDKDF (reference sequence). In nucleotides, the CDR3 is TGTGCCACCAGCACGAGGGAGAGCACAGATACGCAGTATTTT. Amino acids: CATSTRESTDTQYF.

The chain couples TRBV5-4 to TRBJ1-3; the match to TRBD1 covers 7 bases. The CDR3 length is 16 residues. Per germline, CDR1 SGHNT and CDR2 YYREEE (reference sequence). Trimming removed 4 bases from V and 0 bases from J; junction bases left unmatched: 7. CDR3 in amino acids: CASSPRQGLSGNTIYF. The CDR3 DNA reads TGTGCCAGCAGCCCGAGACAGGGCCTCTCTGGAAACACCATATATTTT.

The CDR3 reads CASSPVAGDRFHNPEAFF. The CDR3 nucleotides are TGTGCCAGCAGCCCAGTGGCGGGGGACAGATTCCATAACCCTGAAGCTTTCTTT. The chain couples TRBV27 to TRBJ1-1, with 7 bases that match TRBD1. The CDR3 is made up of 18 amino acids. V shed 6 bases and J 6 bases; nucleotides not matched to a gene: 22. Germline V gives CDR1 MNHEY, CDR2 SMNVEV (reference sequence).

V is TRBV7-8 and J is TRBJ1-1; perhaps TRBD1 as D (6 bases). The CDR3 is 17 residues long. Trimming took off 6 bases at V and 5 bases at J, with 25 bases between the two ends. Germline lookup yields CDR1 SGHVS and CDR2 FQNEAQ. The CDR3 DNA is TGTGCCAGCAGTCACTCCCCCGGGGGGAACAGGGTAACTGAAGCTTTCTTT. Translating it yields CASSHSPGGNRVTEAFF.

This clone was seen a handful of times. The chain uses TRBV6-1 and TRBJ2-7; D is uncertain. The germline V gene encodes CDR1 MNHNS and CDR2 SASEGT. Trimming left V 0 bases short and J 2 bases short, with 5 bases between. The CDR3 contains 13 residues. The CDR3 here is CASSEAQAYEQYV. In DNA form, the CDR3 reads TGTGCCAGCAGTGAAGCCCAGGCCTACGAGCAGTACGTC.

This clone was seen more than once but under ten times. V usage is TRBV27 and J usage is TRBJ2-2; tentatively, D is TRBD1 (6 bases). Germline V CDR1 and CDR2: MNHEY, SMNVEV (reference sequence). Trimming removed 8 bases at V and 0 bases at J, with 10 bases between. CDR3 length: 14 residues. CDR3 amino acids: CASWGQTNTGELFF. CDR3 DNA: TGTGCCAGCTGGGGACAAACGAACACCGGGGAGCTGTTTTTT.

The chain combines TRBV11-2 with TRBJ2-3, with 10 bases lining up with TRBD1. Germline values: CDR1 SGHAT, CDR2 FQNNGV. This CDR3 has 15 amino acids. Germline trimming cut 1 base from V and 2 bases from J; bases unmatched to any gene: 0. The CDR3 DNA follows: TGTGCCAGCAGCTTAGGACAGGGGGCCACAGATACGCAGTATTTT. It yields the protein CASSLGQGATDTQYF. Complete variable domain (other parts from reference TRBV11-2 and TRBJ2-3): EAGVAQSPRYKIIEKRQSVAFWCNPISGHATLYWYQQILGQGPKLLIQFQNNGVVDDSQLPKDRFSAERLKGVDSTLKIQPAKLEDSAVYLCASSLGQGATDTQYFGPGTRLTVL.

The V call is TRBV4-1, the J call TRBJ2-7; D is unresolved. This CDR3 has 14 amino acids. Germline CDR1 and CDR2: MGHRA and YSYEKL. V was pared by 1 base and J by 4 bases, with 11 bases between. CDR3 sequence (DNA): TGCGCCAGCAGCCAAGGCCCTTCCGATTACGAGCAGTACTTC. As protein: CASSQGPSDYEQYF.

The V call is TRBV9, the J call TRBJ2-2; D could derive from TRBD1 or TRBD2 (5 bases each). Germline V gene data show CDR1 as SGDLS and CDR2 as YYNGEE. The V end was cut by 4 bases, the J end by 4 bases, with 17 bases between. The length of the CDR3 is 16 residues. The CDR3 DNA follows: TGTGCCAGCAGCCTCACCGGGACGACTACCACCGGGGAGCTGTTTTTT. This translates into CASSLTGTTTTGELFF.